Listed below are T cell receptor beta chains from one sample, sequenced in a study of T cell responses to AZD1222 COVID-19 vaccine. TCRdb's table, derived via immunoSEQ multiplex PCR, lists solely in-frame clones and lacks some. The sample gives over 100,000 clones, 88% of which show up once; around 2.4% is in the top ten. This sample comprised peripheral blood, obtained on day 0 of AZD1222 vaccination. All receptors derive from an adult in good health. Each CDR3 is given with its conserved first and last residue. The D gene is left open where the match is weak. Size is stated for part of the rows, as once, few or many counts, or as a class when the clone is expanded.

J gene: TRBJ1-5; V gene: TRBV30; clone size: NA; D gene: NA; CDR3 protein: CAWSEGQLNQPQHF
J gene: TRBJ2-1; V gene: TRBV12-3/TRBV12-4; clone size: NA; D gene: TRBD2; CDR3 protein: CASRVRGGNEQFF
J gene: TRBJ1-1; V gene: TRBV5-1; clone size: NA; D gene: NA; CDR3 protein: CASSSGGWNTEAFF
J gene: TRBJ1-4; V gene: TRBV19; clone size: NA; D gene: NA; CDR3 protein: CASSPGTSNEKLFF
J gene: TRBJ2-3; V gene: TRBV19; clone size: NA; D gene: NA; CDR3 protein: CASRRGASVSTDTQYF
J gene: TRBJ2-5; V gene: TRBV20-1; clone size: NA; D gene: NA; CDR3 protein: CSATTGETQYF
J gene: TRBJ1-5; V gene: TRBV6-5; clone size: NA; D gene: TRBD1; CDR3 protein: CASSPRDRDQPQHF
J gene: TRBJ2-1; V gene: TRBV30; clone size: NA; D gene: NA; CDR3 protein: CAFSDGEVYNEQFF
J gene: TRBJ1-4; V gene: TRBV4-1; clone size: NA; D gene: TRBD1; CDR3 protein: CASSQDLGQGLTTNEKLFF
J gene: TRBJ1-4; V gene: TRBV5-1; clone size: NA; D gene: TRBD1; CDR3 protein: CASSPGQGDEKLFF
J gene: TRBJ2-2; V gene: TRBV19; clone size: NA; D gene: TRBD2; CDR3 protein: CASSVPSGRGGELFF
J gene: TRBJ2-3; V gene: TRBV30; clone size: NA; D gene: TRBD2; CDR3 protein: CAWSAATSGSADTQYF
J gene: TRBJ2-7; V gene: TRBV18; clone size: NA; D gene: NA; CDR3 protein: CASSPRDEQYF
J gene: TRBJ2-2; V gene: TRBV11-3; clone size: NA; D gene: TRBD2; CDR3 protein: CASSLGGGTGELFF
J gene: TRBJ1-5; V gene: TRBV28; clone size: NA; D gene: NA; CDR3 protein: CASTTGPGPQHF
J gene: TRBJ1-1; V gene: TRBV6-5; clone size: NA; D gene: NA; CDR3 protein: CATEGIYGTEAFF
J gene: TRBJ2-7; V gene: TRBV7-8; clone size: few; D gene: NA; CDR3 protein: CASSPSAGPYEQYF
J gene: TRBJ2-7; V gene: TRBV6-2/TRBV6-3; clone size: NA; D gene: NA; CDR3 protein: CASSPVLYEQYF
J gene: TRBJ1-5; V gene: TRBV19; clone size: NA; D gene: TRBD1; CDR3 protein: CASNTQGDQPQHF
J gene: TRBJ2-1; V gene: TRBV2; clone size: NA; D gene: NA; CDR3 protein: CASSRETYNEQFF
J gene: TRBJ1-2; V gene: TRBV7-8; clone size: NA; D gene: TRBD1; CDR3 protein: CASSLDRGQGAGGYTF
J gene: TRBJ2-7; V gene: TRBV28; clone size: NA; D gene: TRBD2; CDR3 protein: CATIPGLAGVNSYEQYF
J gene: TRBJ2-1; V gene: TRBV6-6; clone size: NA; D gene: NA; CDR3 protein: CASSYPRDEQFF
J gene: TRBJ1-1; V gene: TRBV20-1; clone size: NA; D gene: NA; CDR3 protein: CSAQVRVEAFF
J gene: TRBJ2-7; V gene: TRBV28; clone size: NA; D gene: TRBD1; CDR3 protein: CASSAGTGSSYEQYF
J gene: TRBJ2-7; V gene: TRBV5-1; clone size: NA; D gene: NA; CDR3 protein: CASSLGMGDSRGEQYF
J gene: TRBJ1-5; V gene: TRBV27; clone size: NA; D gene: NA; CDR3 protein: CASSLSTRWGQPQHF
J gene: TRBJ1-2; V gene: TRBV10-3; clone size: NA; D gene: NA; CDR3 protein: CAISESRQDYFRGYTF
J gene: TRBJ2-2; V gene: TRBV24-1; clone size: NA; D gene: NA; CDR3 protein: CATGVGTGELFF
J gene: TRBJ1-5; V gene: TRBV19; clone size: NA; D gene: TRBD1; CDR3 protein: CASSGTGGTNNQPQHF
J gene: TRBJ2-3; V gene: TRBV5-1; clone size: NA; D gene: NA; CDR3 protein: CASSSTDPSTDTQYF
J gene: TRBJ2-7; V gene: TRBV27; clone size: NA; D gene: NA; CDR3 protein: CASSLREGDEQYF
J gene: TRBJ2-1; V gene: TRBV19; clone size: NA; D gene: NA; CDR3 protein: CASSIYGSPHNEQFF
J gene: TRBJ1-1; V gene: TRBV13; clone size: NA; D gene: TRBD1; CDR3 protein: CASSLPYPDRGSEAFF
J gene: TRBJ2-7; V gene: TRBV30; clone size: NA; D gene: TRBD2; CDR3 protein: CAWSHRLAATYEQYF
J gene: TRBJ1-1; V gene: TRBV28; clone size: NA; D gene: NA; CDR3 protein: CASSSPPGHNTEAFF
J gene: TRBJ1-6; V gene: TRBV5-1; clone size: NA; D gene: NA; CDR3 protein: CASSFSGGSLHF
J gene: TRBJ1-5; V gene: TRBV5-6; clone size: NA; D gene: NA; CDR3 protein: CASTRRDLSNQPQHF
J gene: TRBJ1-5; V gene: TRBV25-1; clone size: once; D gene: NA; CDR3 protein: CASRKNGVGNQPQHF
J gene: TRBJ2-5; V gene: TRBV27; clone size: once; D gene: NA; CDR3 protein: CASSLGGLGGETQYF
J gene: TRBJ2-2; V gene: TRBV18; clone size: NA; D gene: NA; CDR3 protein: CASSPQKPGTGELFF
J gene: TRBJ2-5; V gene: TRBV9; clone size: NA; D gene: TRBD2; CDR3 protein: CASSVGLLAEEETQYF
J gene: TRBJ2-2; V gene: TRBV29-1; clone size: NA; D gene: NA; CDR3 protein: CSVELNTGELFF
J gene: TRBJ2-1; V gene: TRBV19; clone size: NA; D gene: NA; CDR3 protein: CASSIDELTYNEQFF
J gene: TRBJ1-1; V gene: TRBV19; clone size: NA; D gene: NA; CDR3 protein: CASSPPLGGTEAFF
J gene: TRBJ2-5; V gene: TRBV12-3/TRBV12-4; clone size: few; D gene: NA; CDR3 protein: CASSSTIQETQYF
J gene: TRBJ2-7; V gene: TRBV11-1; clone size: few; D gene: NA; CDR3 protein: CASSRGDTYEQYF
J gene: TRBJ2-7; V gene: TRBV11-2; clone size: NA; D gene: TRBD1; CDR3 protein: CASSQDRVSNEQYF
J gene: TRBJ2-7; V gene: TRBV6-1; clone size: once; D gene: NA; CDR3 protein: CASSEGGEAYEQYF
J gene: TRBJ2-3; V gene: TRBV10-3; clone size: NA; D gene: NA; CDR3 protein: CAIREGLSTDTQYF
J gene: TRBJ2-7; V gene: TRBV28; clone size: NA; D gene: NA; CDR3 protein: CASRDTGILWAEQYF